What follows is one T cell receptor beta chain and its context. The antigen remains unidentified. Making the TCR beta libraries involved quantitative 5'-RACE with molecular barcodes. TCRdb used MiXCR to reprocess the 5' RACE reads, holding one entry per CDR3 protein. Of about 500,000 distinct CDR3 sequences in the sample, 9.5% to 15% were seen once. This sample is part of a study of CD8 T cells in ankylosing spondylitis. Whole-study results and caveats: Disease-linked clones displayed a CD8+ phenotype and appeared relatively rarely in peripheral blood. There was reportedly significant enrichment of clones that were disease-linked in matched ankylosing spondylitis synovial fluid. In ankylosing spondylitis blood, a motif of roughly 8 highly homologous TCR beta variants appeared characteristic. Reactive arthritis synovial fluid and blood previously showed some of these motif variants.

The CDR3 totals 15 residues. Germline loops: CDR1 SNHLY, CDR2 FYNNEI. V lost 7 bases, J lost 1 base, and 16 bases lay in between. The sequenced sample was blood, either unsorted or a sorted T cell fraction (not recorded which). The V gene is TRBV2, the J gene TRBJ1-1; D not certain. This sequence was found in a male donor with ankylosing spondylitis. The CDR3 loop is CASTITPTENTEAFF. Written as DNA, the CDR3 is TGTGCCAGCACTATAACCCCGACCGAGAACACTGAAGCTTTCTTT. Full variable domain (missing parts from reference TRBV2 and TRBJ1-1): EPEVTQTPSHQVTQMGQEVILRCVPISNHLYFYWYRQILGQKVEFLVSFYNNEISEKSEIFDDQFSVERPDGSNFTLKIRSTKLEDSAMYFCASTITPTENTEAFFGQGTRLTVV.